This T cell receptor beta chain was profiled in a study of CD8 T cells in Susac syndrome (dated by TCRdb to about 2019). In the study overall: Whether CD8+ T cell activation and differentiation in Susac syndrome was antigen driven was tested using repertoire sequencing. CD8+ T cell repertoire clonality was compared between approximately 12 healthy donors, roughly 14 Susac syndrome patients and roughly 15 multiple sclerosis patients. Study-level results and caveats: The TCR sequencing and HLA analysis was acknowledged to have included a relatively small number of individuals.

RNA was extracted using the RNeasy kit, and about 0.45 to 1 ug of the RNA was reverse transcribed with random hexamers. The immunoSEQ multiplex PCR assay, covering 54 Vbeta and 13 Jbeta segments, was used to amplify TCR beta CDR3 regions. Bias from PCR amplification was corrected by using a synthetic template baseline for primer optimization and for computational correction. Per the original workflow: Reads were assigned to V, D and J genes according to IMGT and analyzed in immunoSEQ Analyzer, with only productive sequences retained. Clonality was calculated as one minus the Shannon entropy normalized by log2 of the number of productive unique sequences. Public and private clones were assessed among the 100 most prevalent clones of each patient and control. Susac-specific clones were defined as absent from healthy and MS cohorts, 800 to 1,200 published viral clones and other ImmuneACCESS disease sequences. TCRdb reran the public reads through fastp at Q25 and MiXCR, keeping productive beta chains. A single entry per CDR3 protein holds the most common genes and DNA from its merged rows. TCRdb, not the original authors, processed these V and J calls. For this sample there are about 430,000 distinct CDR3 sequences; 85% appear just once. About 0.12% of the sample is taken by the ten largest.

Peripheral blood CD8+ and CD4+ T cells from healthy donors, Susac syndrome patients and multiple sclerosis patients were profiled using high-throughput TCR beta sequencing. Multiple sclerosis controls were treatment-naive patients with stable or active relapsing-remitting disease fulfilling revised McDonald criteria. Bulk CD8+ and CD4+ T cells were purified by magnetic negative isolation, whereas CD8+ TEMRA cells were enriched by FACS. Blood was collected in EDTA tubes and processed within 24 hours, with PBMCs isolated through density gradient centrifugation. PBMCs destined for TCR sequencing were cryopreserved in liquid nitrogen and later thawed in a 37 °C water bath. A purity of at least 90% was achieved for sorted or isolated CD4+, CD8+ and CD8+ TEMRA cells. Trimming removed 5 bases from V and 2 bases from J, leaving 16 bases between the germline ends. From a lookup of the germline V gene (reference sequence), CDR1 and CDR2 are GTSNPN and SVGIG. The CDR3 has 14 amino acids, counting the end cysteine and phenylalanine. Only the CDR3 portion is preserved as DNA: 42 bases, with reading frame beginning at the first base.

Turning to this clonotype: Its binding antigen is unknown. No much larger clonotype is one base removed from it; base qualities were not supplied.

The TCR originated in a human donor with multiple sclerosis. In this chain, TRBV30 is recombined with TRBJ2-7, and perhaps TRBD1 as D gene, on 6 matching bases. Input material: CD8+ T cells from PBMCs. The CDR3 reads CAWGTGRVTYEQYF. The sequenced DNA: TGTGCCTGGGGTACAGGGAGAGTCACCTACGAGCAGTACTTC.